This TCR beta chain was identified during a study of metastatic and nonmetastatic thyroid tumors. Across the whole study: Across peripheral blood and tumor or nodule tissue samples taken from malignant and benign thyroid patients, the repertoires were compared with one another.

As handled by the study authors: What underpinned the distant-metastasis classifier for papillary thyroid cancer was the set of CDR3 differences across clinicopathological groups. TCRdb redid the clone calls on the PCR reads using MiXCR. The V and J calls here are based on TCRdb, not the publication. In the table there are several thousand clones, around 32% of which are singletons. On this clone itself: What it binds is not known.

Each patient went into thyroid surgery without having received any treatment. Study observations and caveats: In blood and tumor, TCR beta diversity was reportedly significantly higher in malignant thyroid tumors than in benign nodules.

This CDR3 has 15 residues. The ends were cut back, 5 bases at V and 4 bases at J, with 18 bases in the middle. Germline-derived CDR1 and CDR2 are SGHTA and FQGNSA. This receptor was obtained from a female donor with papillary thyroid cancer or a benign thyroid nodule (not recorded which). Some clones in this sample may be carry-over from other donors' samples. Sequences were obtained from adjacent normal tissue. This chain links TRBV7-2 with TRBJ2-7; D is ambiguous. CDR3 nucleotides: TGTGCCAGCAGCCTAAGTACCCAATCCAATTACGAGCAGTACTTC. It is translated as CASSLSTQSNYEQYF.